These T cell receptor beta chains were read from a single sample in a study of PD-L1 blockade in urothelial cancer. TCRdb's copy holds only in-frame clones and misses some; the assay was immunoSEQ multiplex PCR. The sample has 100,000 or so clones, around 85% seen once. This material consisted of PBMCs, taken around atezolizumab (anti-PD-L1) treatment. These receptors were taken from a man over 45 with urothelial cancer. Both conserved end residues are part of each CDR3. The order of the fields is clone size, D gene, J gene, V gene, CDR3 protein, CDR3 DNA. D genes are given only for firm matches. Size is omitted from some rows. Given values are once, few, many or a class for expanded clones.

- | TRBD2 | TRBJ2-1 | TRBV4-1 | CASSPASGRGLGNEQFF | TGCGCCAGCAGCCCCGCTTCTGGGAGGGGCCTGGGGAATGAGCAGTTCTTC
- | - | TRBJ1-1 | TRBV7-2 | CASSLMGAYGTEAFF | TGTGCCAGCAGCTTAATGGGGGCTTATGGCACTGAAGCTTTCTTT
once | TRBD1 | TRBJ1-3 | TRBV5-6 | CASSRDRVDTIYF | TGTGCCAGCAGCCGAGACAGGGTTGACACCATATATTTT
- | - | TRBJ2-1 | TRBV5-5 | CASSLDRDSYNEQFF | TGTGCCAGCAGCTTGGACAGGGACTCCTACAATGAGCAGTTCTTC
- | - | TRBJ2-5 | TRBV11-3 | CASSLGNLRISGNQETQYF | TGTGCCAGCAGCTTAGGAAATTTACGGATTAGCGGAAACCAAGAGACCCAGTACTTC
- | TRBD1 | TRBJ1-2 | TRBV28 | CASREQGPSYGYTF | TGTGCCAGCAGAGAACAGGGGCCTTCCTATGGCTACACCTTC
- | TRBD2 | TRBJ2-1 | TRBV11-3 | CASSDRTSGGVNEQFF | TGTGCCAGCAGCGACCGGACTAGCGGGGGGGTCAATGAGCAGTTCTTC
- | - | TRBJ2-1 | TRBV4-1 | CASSQDFSRGLPSYNEQFF | TGCGCCAGCAGCCAAGATTTCTCGCGGGGGCTGCCCTCCTACAATGAGCAGTTCTTC
- | - | TRBJ2-7 | TRBV9 | CAIRGATSEQYF | TGTGCCATCCGGGGGGCAACGTCCGAGCAGTACTTC
- | - | TRBJ1-5 | TRBV5-1 | CASSLDPSGVWSQHF | TGCGCCAGCAGCTTGGATCCATCAGGGGTCTGGTCCCAGCATTTT
- | TRBD2 | TRBJ2-1 | TRBV5-1 | CASSSVGTSGGSSYNEQFF | TGCGCCAGCAGCTCTGTTGGGACTAGCGGGGGAAGCTCCTACAATGAGCAGTTCTTC
- | - | TRBJ2-2 | TRBV2 | CASSGGGGPDKDGELFF | TGTGCCAGCAGTGGTGGTGGCGGCCCGGACAAGGACGGGGAGCTGTTTTTT
- | TRBD2 | TRBJ2-7 | TRBV5-5 | CASSKRLAGAGDEQYF | TGTGCCAGCAGCAAACGACTAGCGGGAGCCGGGGACGAGCAGTACTTC
- | - | TRBJ1-2 | TRBV7-6 | CASSSSRGSDGYTF | TGTGCCAGCAGCTCCTCGCGAGGGTCGGATGGCTACACCTTC
- | - | TRBJ2-1 | TRBV27 | CASSWAGNYNEQFF | TGTGCCAGCAGTTGGGCGGGAAACTACAATGAGCAGTTCTTC
few | TRBD1 | TRBJ1-4 | TRBV4-1 | CASSPTGANEKLFF | TGCGCCAGCAGCCCGACAGGGGCTAATGAAAAACTGTTTTTT
- | - | TRBJ1-6 | TRBV19 | CASSSAVYNSPLHF | TGTGCCAGTAGTTCTGCAGTCTATAATTCACCCCTCCACTTT
- | - | TRBJ1-2 | TRBV19 | CASSKTGVNYGYTF | TGTGCCAGTAGTAAAACAGGCGTAAACTATGGCTACACCTTC
- | - | TRBJ1-1 | TRBV19 | CASSTRGVGEAFF | TGTGCCAGTAGTACCCGGGGGGTCGGTGAAGCTTTCTTT
few | - | TRBJ1-2 | TRBV19 | CASSQRRDGYTF | TGTGCCAGTAGTCAGAGACGGGATGGCTACACCTTC
few | - | TRBJ1-1 | TRBV5-1 | CASSQGGAQAEAFF | TGCGCCAGCAGCCAGGGCGGGGCACAGGCTGAAGCTTTCTTT
once | TRBD2 | TRBJ2-7 | TRBV9 | CASSVVGGSEQYF | TGTGCCAGCAGCGTAGTGGGCGGGAGCGAGCAGTACTTC